This TCR beta chain is from a study of blood T cells in healthy people across ages (dated by TCRdb to the mid-2010s). For context, the study as a whole: In model experiments, template switching captured roughly one uniquely barcoded TCR beta cDNA molecule for every two T cells. The study measured age-related changes in TCR beta repertoire diversity using deep sequencing normalized with unique cDNA molecular identifiers. Four age groups were formed from the donors: young (average roughly 16 years), middle-aged (approximately 40), aged (roughly 56) and long-lived (around 82). To avoid experimental bias, donors of different ages were randomly spread across the sequencing lanes. Using the same blood draw, the study looked at two additional independent replicas of 1 million unique cDNA reads for two donors, one aged 18 to 30 and the other aged 80 or older.

The roughly 39 donors, aged about 6 to 100 years, were systemically healthy Caucasian individuals from Russia. Each donor gave around 9 milliliters of peripheral blood, collected into EDTA-treated Vacutainer tubes. Ficoll-Paque density-gradient centrifugation was used to isolate PBMCs, with at least 7 million per sample. Total RNA, at least 6 micrograms per sample, was extracted from PBMCs with Trizol reagent. For every donor, an aliquot of PBMCs went through flow cytometry to measure the percentages of naive CD45RAhigh/CD27high T cells. The paper as a whole reports these results and caveats: Compared with the aged group, more naive CD4+ T cells, fewer expanded clones and increased TCR diversity were shown by the long-lived group, suggesting age selection. Because donor CMV infection status was unknown, age-related changes in expanded clonotypes were potentially confounded. As age increased, observed TCR beta diversity per million T cells dropped in a roughly linear way, and a significant reduction was already evident by age about 40. Because profiling used bulk unsorted PBMCs, naive and antigen-experienced compartments could not be compared conclusively. Observed TCR beta diversity correlated strongly with the percentage of naive T cells measured by flow cytometry. Estimates of total diversity based on one million sequenced T cells were regarded as lower bounds and as underestimates.

Libraries were constructed by 5' RACE. The instrument given in TCRdb is Illumina HiSeq 2500. A second PCR of roughly 6 to 11 cycles was run with a J-beta primer mix and a sample-barcoded 5' primer. A template-switch 5' adaptor carrying 12 random nucleotides introduced a unique molecular identifier onto each TCR beta cDNA molecule. Each sample yielded at least 2.5 million CDR3-containing paired-end reads. First-strand cDNA was synthesized from all RNA with the Mint cDNA synthesis kit, primed by a TRBC-specific oligonucleotide. After uracil-DNA glycosylase treatment, a first 18-cycle PCR used universal primers M1SS and BC2_uni_R on all cDNA. Turning to the authors' computational methods: For normalization, 1 million high-quality reads were randomly selected from each sample, with every read carrying a distinct molecular identifier. Instead of being binned into consensus sequences, reads that shared molecular identifiers were thrown out. MiTCR, run with a Q25 quality threshold and the strictest error-elimination algorithm, handled CDR3 identification, clonotype clustering and error correction. A nonparametric unseen species model using Euler transformation provided a lower-bound estimate of total TCR beta diversity. TCRdb passed the public sequencing reads through fastp at Q25 and MiXCR, retaining productive beta sequences. One record per CDR3 amino acid sequence lists the most common genes and DNA. TCRdb, not the authors, supplied the V and J calls. In this sample the table shows about 780,000 distinct CDR3 sequences, about 46% of which occur a single time. The ten most abundant clones make up 18% of the sample.

The CDR3 measures 15 amino acids from cysteine to phenylalanine. Only CDR3 DNA remains: 45 bases, in frame from the first base. According to the germline V gene, CDR1 reads MNHEY and CDR2 reads SVGEGT. Between the V and J ends, shortened by 5 bases and 1 base respectively, the junction contains 15 bases. In this sample, this clonotype turned up once. Its binding antigen is unknown. The sample holds no much larger clone one base away, and base qualities are not on file. One read alone is a weak basis. Sequencing was done on a sample of blood. The V gene is TRBV6-2 or TRBV6-3 and the J gene is TRBJ2-7, with the D gene call left open. The sequence came from an elderly man in good health. For the CDR3, the sequence is CASSKEGKFSYEQYF. The nucleotides are TGTGCCAGCAGTAAGGAAGGGAAGTTTTCCTACGAGCAGTACTTC.